This T cell receptor beta chain derives from a study of technical replicates of blood from a few donors. TCRdb's copy holds only in-frame clones and misses some; the assay was immunoSEQ multiplex PCR. Of some 82,000 clones in the sample, around 94% were seen once. The CDR3 has 16 amino acids. The germline V gene encodes CDR1 MGHDK and CDR2 SYGVNS. With V trimmed by 5 bases and J by 4 bases, 12 bases remained unmatched. The source is a human donor in good health. The chain combines TRBV25-1 with TRBJ2-3; TRBD2 agrees at 7 bases. Sequenced input: T cells isolated from PBMCs. This CDR3 is CASSPGAGEGPDTQYF. CDR3 coding DNA: TGTGCCAGCAGTCCTGGGGCGGGGGAGGGACCAGATACGCAGTATTTT.